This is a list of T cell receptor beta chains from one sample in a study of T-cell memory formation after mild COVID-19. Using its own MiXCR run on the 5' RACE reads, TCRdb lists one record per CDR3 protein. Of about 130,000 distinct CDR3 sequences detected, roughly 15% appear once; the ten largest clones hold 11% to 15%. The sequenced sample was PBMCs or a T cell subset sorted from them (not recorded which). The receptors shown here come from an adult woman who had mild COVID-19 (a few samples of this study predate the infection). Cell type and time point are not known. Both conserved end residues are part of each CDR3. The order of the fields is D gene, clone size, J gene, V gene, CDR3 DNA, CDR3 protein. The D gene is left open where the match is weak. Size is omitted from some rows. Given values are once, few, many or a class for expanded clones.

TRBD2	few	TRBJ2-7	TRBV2	TGTGCCAGCACCCTAGCGGGGAAGTTAAGGAACGAGCAGTACTTC	CASTLAGKLRNEQYF
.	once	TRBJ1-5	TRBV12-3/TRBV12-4	TGTGCCAGCAGTTTGGGGGAGAGAAATCAGCCCCAGCATTTT	CASSLGERNQPQHF
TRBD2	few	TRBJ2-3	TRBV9	TGTGCCAGCAGCGTATTCGCAAAGAAAGGGTCTAGCGGGATAGCAGATACGCAGTATTTT	CASSVFAKKGSSGIADTQYF
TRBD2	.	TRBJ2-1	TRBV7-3	TGTGCCAGCAGCCCCCAGCGGGGAGAGTACAATGAGCAGTTCTTC	CASSPQRGEYNEQFF
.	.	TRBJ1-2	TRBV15	TGTGCCACCAGCAGAGATGAACAGCCACTACCCGTCTATGGCTACACCTTC	CATSRDEQPLPVYGYTF
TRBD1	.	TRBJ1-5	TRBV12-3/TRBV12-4	TGTGCCAGCAGTTCAACAGGGGCGCGCAATCAGCCCCAGCATTTT	CASSSTGARNQPQHF
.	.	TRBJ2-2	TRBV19	TGTGCCAGTAGTCCCTCTTTAGCCGGGGAGCTGTTTTTT	CASSPSLAGELFF
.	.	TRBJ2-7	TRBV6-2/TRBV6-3	TGTGCCAGCAGTAAGGGTCGCATAATCAACGAGCAGTACTTC	CASSKGRIINEQYF
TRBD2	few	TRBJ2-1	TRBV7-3	TGTGCCAGCAGCCCGGGACTAGTTCTAACCAATGAGCAGTTCTTC	CASSPGLVLTNEQFF
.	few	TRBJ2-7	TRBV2	TGTGCCAGCAGTGAACAGGGGATCGGCTACGAGCAGTACTTC	CASSEQGIGYEQYF
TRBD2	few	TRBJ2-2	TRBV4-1	TGCGCCAGCAGCTACGGGGGGGCAATCGGGGAGCTGTTTTTT	CASSYGGAIGELFF
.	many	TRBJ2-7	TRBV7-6	TGTGCCAGCAGCTTCGCGCCTAGCGAGTCCTACGAGCAGTACTTC	CASSFAPSESYEQYF
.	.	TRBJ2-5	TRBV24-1	TGTGCCACCAGTGAGGGCGCCCAAGAGACCCAGTACTTC	CATSEGAQETQYF
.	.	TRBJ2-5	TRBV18	TGTGCCAGCTCACCGGGACGGAAAGAGACCCAGTACTTC	CASSPGRKETQYF
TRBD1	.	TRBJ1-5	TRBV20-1	TGCAGTGCCAGGGGGCGAGGGGGTCAGCCCCAGCATTTT	CSARGRGGQPQHF
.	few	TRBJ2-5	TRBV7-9	TGTGCCAGCAGCATCCTCGGGCCCCAAGAGACCCAGTACTTC	CASSILGPQETQYF
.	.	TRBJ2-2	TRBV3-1	TGTGCCAGCAGCCAAGATCTCAGGAACGCCGGGGAGCTGTTTTTT	CASSQDLRNAGELFF
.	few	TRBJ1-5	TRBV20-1	TGCAGTGCCCTCCCACTCGCAGGGAATCAGCCCCAGCATTTT	CSALPLAGNQPQHF
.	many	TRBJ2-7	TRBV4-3	TGCGCCAGCAGCCCCCGGCGAGCGGCAACCTACGAGCAGTACTTC	CASSPRRAATYEQYF
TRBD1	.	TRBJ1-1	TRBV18	TGTGCCAGCTCACCGGGACAGGACACTGAAGCTTTCTTT	CASSPGQDTEAFF
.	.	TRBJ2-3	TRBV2	TGTGCCAGCAGTGTTGACAGCTTCACAGATACGCAGTATTTT	CASSVDSFTDTQYF
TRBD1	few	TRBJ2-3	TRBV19	TGTGCCAGTAGTAAGACAGGGGGCACAGATACGCAGTATTTT	CASSKTGGTDTQYF
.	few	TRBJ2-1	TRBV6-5	TGTGCCAGCAGTTACTCGGACAGCCAGTTGGGCAATGAGCAGTTCTTC	CASSYSDSQLGNEQFF
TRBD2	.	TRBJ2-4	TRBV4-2	TGTGCCAGCAGCCAAGAGTTTAGCGGGGGGGCCCAGAACATTCAGTACTTC	CASSQEFSGGAQNIQYF
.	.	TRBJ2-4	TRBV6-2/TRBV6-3	TGTGCCAGCAGTTATCAGGATTTTGCCAAAAACATTCAGTACTTC	CASSYQDFAKNIQYF
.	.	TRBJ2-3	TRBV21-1	TGTGCCAGCCTACTACGGTGGGGAGATACGCAGTATTTT	CASLLRWGDTQYF
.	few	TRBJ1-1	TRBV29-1	TGCAGCGTTGGAGGGGCTTACACTGAAGCTTTCTTT	CSVGGAYTEAFF
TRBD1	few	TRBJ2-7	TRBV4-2	TGTGCCAGCAGCTCCTGGGACAGAGATTACGAGCAGTACTTC	CASSSWDRDYEQYF
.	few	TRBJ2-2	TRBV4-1	TGCGCCAGCAGCCAACTGCAGACCGGTGTCGTCCCCGGGGAGCTGTTTTTT	CASSQLQTGVVPGELFF
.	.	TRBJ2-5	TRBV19	TGTGCCAGTAGTACACGACTCCTCAGCGAGACCCAGTACTTC	CASSTRLLSETQYF
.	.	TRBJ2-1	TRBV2	TGTGCCACTGCGACCCTAGATGAGCAGTTCTTC	CATATLDEQFF
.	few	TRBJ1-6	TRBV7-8	TGTGCCAGCAGCCCACAGGGTTTCGGGTCACCCCTCCACTTT	CASSPQGFGSPLHF
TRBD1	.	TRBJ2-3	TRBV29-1	TGCAGCGCCCTACAGGGGGCCCCTCCAGATACGCAGTATTTT	CSALQGAPPDTQYF
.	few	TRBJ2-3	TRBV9	TGTGCCAGCAGCCCAAGGGCGGGGGCTAGCACAGATACGCAGTATTTT	CASSPRAGASTDTQYF
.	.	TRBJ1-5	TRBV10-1	TGCGCCAGCTCCTTCCGGACCCGCAAACAGCCCCAGCATTTT	CASSFRTRKQPQHF
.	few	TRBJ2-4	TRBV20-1	TGCAGTGCTAGAGATCGCGGCGTAGTTCAGTACTTC	CSARDRGVVQYF
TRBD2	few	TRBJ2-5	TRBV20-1	TGCAGTGCTAGAGATGCCGGGAGGGCGACCCAGTACTTC	CSARDAGRATQYF
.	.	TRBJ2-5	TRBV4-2	TGTGCCAGCAGCCCGCGGGACAGCGCCCAAGAGACCCAGTACTTC	CASSPRDSAQETQYF
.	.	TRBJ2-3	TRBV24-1	TGTGCCACCAGTGGGGGCCAGGGGTTTGGGGCTACGCAGTATTTT	CATSGGQGFGATQYF
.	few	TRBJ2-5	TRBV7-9	TGTGCCAGCAGCCCAGTGGGCTCCAGAGAGACCCAGTACTTC	CASSPVGSRETQYF
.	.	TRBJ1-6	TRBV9	TGTGCCAGCAGCGTAATGGGGGACTCCAATTCACCCCTCCACTTT	CASSVMGDSNSPLHF
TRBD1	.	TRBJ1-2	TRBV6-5	TGTGCCAGCAGTTACCAGGGGGCCTATGGCTACACCTTC	CASSYQGAYGYTF
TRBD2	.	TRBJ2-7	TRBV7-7	TGTGCTAGCAGTCTAGGGTCTAGCGGGACCTACGAGCAGTACTTC	CASSLGSSGTYEQYF
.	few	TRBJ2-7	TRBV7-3	TGTGCCAGCAGCTTACAGCATGGCTACGAGCAGTACTTC	CASSLQHGYEQYF
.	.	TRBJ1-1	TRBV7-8	TGTGCCAGCAGCTTACGGGTCGGCGGGGCTACTGAAGCTTTCTTT	CASSLRVGGATEAFF
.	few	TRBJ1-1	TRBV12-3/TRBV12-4	TGTGCCAGCAGTCGGGGCCAGAACACTGAAGCTTTCTTT	CASSRGQNTEAFF
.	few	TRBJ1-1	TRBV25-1	TGTGCCAGCAGTGAACACGAAGGCAGGGCACCTGAAGCTTTCTTT	CASSEHEGRAPEAFF
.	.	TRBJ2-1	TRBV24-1	TGTGCCACCAGTGATGACAGACGTAGTGGTGGTGAGCAGTTCTTC	CATSDDRRSGGEQFF
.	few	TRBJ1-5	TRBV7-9	TGTGCCAGCAGCTCAGGGACCGAGAGACGGTCAAGCAATCAGCCCCAGCATTTT	CASSSGTERRSSNQPQHF
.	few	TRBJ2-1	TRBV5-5	TGTGCCAGCAGCTTGGCCCTAGCAGGGGTTCGAGGGTTTAGGTTTTCCTACAATGAGCAGTTCTTC	CASSLALAGVRGFRFSYNEQFF
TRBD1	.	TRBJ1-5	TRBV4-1	TGCGCCAGCTCACCGGGACAGGGGTTCTTATTGCCCCAGCATTTT	CASSPGQGFLLPQHF
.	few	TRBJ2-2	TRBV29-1	TGCAGCGGGGTCAAGGGCCCCGGGGAGCTGTTTTTT	CSGVKGPGELFF
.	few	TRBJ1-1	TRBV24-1	TGTGCCACCAGTGATGGGACTCCTGAAGCTTTCTTT	CATSDGTPEAFF
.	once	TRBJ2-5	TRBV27	TGTGCCAGCAGTCCTCGTAGGCTAGCGGAGACCCAGTACTTC	CASSPRRLAETQYF
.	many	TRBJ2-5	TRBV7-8	TGTGCCAGCAGCTTAGCAGGGACGCAAGAGACCCAGTACTTC	CASSLAGTQETQYF
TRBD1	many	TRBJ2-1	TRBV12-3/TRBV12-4	TGTGCCAGCAGTTTAGGGACAGGGTACAATGAGCAGTTCTTC	CASSLGTGYNEQFF
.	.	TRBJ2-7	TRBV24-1	TGTGCCACCAGTGATCCACGGACAGAGCCGGGCAAGCAGTACTTC	CATSDPRTEPGKQYF
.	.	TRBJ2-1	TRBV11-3	TGTGCCAGCAGCTCCCCCAGGGGCGATGAGCAGTTCTTC	CASSSPRGDEQFF
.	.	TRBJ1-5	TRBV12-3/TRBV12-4	TGTGCCAGCAGTTTGACGACAGACAATCAGCCCCAGCATTTT	CASSLTTDNQPQHF
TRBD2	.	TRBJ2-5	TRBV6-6	TGTGCCAGCAGTTACTCCGGGGGGACCCAAGAGACCCAGTACTTC	CASSYSGGTQETQYF